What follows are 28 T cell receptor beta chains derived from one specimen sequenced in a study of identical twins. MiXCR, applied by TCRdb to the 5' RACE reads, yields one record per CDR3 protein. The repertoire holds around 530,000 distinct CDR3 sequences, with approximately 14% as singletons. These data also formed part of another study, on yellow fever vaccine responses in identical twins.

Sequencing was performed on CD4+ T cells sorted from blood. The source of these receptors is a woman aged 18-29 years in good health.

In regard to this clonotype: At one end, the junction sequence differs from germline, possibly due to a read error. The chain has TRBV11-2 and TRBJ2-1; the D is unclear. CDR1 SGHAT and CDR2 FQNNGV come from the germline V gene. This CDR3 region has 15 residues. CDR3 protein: CASTLDGPFGHEQFF. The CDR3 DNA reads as TGTGCCAGCACCTTAGACGGACCCTTTGGGCATGAGCAGTTCTTC.

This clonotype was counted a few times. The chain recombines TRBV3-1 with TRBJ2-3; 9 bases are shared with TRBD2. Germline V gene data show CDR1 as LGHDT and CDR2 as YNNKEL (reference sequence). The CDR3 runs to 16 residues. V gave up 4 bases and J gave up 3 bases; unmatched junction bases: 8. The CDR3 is CASSLTRGGVTDTQYF. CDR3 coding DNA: TGTGCCAGCAGCCTCACTCGCGGGGGGGTGACAGATACGCAGTATTTT.

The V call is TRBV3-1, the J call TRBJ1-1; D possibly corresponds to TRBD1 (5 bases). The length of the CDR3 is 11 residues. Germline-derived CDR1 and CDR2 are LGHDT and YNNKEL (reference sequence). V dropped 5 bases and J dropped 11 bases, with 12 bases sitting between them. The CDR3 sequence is CASSLGGMAFF. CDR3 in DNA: TGTGCCAGCAGCTTGGGGGGTATGGCTTTCTTT. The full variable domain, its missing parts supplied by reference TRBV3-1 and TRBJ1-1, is DTAVSQTPKYLVTQMGNDKSIKCEQNLGHDTMYWYKQDSKKFLKIMFSYNNKELIINETVPNRFSPKSPDKAHLNLHINSLELGDSAVYFCASSLGGMAFFGQGTRLTVV.

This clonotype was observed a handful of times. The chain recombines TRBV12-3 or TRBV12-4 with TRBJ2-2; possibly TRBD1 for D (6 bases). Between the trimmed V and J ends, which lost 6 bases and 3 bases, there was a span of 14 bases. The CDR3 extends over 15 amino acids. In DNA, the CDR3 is TGTGCCAGCAGACGAAACAGGGTGGACACCGGGGAGCTGTTTTTT. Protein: CASRRNRVDTGELFF.

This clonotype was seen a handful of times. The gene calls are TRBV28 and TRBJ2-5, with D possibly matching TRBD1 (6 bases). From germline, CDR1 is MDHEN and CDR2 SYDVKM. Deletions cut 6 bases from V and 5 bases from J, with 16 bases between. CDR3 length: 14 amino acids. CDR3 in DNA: TGTGCCAGCAGCCGGAAGCAGGGGCTGGAGACCCAGTACTTC. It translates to CASSRKQGLETQYF.

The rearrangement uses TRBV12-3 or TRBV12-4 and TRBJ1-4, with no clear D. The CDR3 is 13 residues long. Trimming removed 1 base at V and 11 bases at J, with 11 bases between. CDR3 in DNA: TGTGCCAGCAGTTTAGGCCCTTCGGCCAAACTGTTTTTT. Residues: CASSLGPSAKLFF.

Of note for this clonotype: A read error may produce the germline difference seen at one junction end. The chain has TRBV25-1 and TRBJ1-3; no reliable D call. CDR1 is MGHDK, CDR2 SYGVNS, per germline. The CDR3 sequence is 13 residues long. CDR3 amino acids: CASSEYVGDTIYF. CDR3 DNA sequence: TGTGCCAGCAGTGAATATGTTGGAGACACCATATATTTT.

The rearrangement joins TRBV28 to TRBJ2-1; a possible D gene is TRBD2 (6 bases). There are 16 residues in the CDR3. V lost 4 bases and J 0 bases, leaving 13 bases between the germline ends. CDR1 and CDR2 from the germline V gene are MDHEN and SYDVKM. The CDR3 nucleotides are TGTGCCAGCAGTTCCGGGACTCTAAGCTCCTACAATGAGCAGTTCTTC. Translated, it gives CASSSGTLSSYNEQFF.

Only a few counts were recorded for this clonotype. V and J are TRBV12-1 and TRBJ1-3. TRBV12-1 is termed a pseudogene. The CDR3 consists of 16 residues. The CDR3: CASSFVGDLAGNTIYF. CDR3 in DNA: TGTGCCAGCAGCTTTGTCGGGGATTTGGCTGGAAACACCATATATTTT.

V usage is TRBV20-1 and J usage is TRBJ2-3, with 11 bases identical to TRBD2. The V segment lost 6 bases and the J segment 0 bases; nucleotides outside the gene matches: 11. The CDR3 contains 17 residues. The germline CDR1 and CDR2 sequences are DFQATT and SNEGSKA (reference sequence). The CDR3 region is CSAKKTSGTTSTDTQYF. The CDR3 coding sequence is TGCAGTGCCAAAAAGACTAGCGGGACAACTAGCACAGATACGCAGTATTTT.

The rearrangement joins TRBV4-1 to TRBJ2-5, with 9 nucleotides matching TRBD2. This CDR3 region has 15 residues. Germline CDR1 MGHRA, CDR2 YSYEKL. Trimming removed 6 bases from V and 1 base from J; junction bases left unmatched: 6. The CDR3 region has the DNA TGCGCCAGCAGAGCTACGACTAGCGGCCAAGAGACCCAGTACTTC. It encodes CASRATTSGQETQYF.

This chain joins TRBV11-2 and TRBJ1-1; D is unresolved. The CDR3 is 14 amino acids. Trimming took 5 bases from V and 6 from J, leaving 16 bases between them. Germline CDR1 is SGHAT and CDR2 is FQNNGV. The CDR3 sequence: CASSPGGRRAEAFF. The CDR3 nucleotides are TGTGCCAGCAGCCCCGGCGGGCGCCGCGCTGAAGCTTTCTTT.

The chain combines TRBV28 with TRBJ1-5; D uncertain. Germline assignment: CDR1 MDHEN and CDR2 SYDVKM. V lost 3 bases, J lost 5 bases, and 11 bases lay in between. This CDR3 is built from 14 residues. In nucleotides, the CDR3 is TGTGCCAGCAGTTTGGTAGAGGGCTATCAGCCCCAGCATTTT. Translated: CASSLVEGYQPQHF.

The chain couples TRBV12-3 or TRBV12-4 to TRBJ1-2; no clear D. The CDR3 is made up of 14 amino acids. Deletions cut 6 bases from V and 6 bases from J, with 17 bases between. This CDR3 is CASSPSRLKDGYTF. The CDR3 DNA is TGTGCCAGCAGCCCCAGTAGGTTAAAGGATGGCTACACCTTC.

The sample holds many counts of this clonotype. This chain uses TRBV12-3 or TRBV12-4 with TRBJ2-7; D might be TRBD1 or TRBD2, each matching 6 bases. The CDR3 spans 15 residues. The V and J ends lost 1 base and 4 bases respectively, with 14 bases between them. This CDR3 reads CASSLGGGRHYEQYF. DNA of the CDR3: TGTGCCAGCAGTTTAGGAGGGGGGCGACATTACGAGCAGTACTTC.

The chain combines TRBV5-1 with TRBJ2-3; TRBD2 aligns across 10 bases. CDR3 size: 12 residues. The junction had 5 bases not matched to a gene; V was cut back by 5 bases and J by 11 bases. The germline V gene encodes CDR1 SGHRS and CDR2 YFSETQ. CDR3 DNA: TGCGCCAGCAGTACTAGCGGGACAGGGCAGTATTTT. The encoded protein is CASSTSGTGQYF.

CDR3 sequence: CATSRDRGQNIQYF. In DNA form, the CDR3 reads TGTGCCACCAGCAGGGACAGGGGGCAAAACATTCAGTACTTC. The genes are TRBV15 and TRBJ2-4, with TRBD1 identical over 11 bases. This CDR3 comprises 14 residues. Per germline, CDR1 LNHNV and CDR2 YYDKDF (reference sequence). Trimming removed 3 bases from V and 5 bases from J; junction bases left unmatched: 0.

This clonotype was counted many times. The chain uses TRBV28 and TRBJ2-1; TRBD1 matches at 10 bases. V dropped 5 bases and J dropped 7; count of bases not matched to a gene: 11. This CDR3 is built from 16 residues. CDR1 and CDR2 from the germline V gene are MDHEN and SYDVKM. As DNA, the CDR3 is TGTGCCAGCAGTCGCCCCGGGACAGGGGATAGGAATGAGCAGTTCTTC. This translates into CASSRPGTGDRNEQFF.

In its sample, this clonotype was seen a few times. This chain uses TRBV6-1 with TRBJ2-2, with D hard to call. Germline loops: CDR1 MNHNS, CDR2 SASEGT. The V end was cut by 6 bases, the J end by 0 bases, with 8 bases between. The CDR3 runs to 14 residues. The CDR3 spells CASRPTTNTGELFF. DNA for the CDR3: TGTGCCAGCAGACCGACAACGAACACCGGGGAGCTGTTTTTT.

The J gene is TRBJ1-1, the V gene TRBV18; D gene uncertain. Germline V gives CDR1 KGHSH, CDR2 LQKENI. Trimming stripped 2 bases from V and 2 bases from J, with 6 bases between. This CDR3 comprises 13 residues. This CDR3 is CASSPSVNTEAFF. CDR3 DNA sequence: TGTGCCAGCTCACCATCAGTTAACACTGAAGCTTTCTTT. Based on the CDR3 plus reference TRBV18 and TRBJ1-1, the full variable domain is NAGVMQNPRHLVRRRGQEARLRCSPMKGHSHVYWYRQLPEEGLKFMVYLQKENIIDESGMPKERFSAEFPKEGPSILRIQQVVRGDSAAYFCASSPSVNTEAFFGQGTRLTVV.

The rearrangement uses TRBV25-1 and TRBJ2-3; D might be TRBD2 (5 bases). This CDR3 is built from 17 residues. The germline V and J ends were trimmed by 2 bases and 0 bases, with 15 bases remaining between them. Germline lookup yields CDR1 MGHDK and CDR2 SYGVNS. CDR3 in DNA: TGTGCCAGCAGTGAAGAGAGGAAGACGGGGAGCACAGATACGCAGTATTTT. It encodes CASSEERKTGSTDTQYF. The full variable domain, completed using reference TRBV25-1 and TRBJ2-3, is EADIYQTPRYLVIGTGKKITLECSQTMGHDKMYWYQQDPGMELHLIHYSYGVNSTEKGDLSSESTVSRIRTEHFPLTLESARPSHTSQYLCASSEERKTGSTDTQYFGPGTRLTVL.

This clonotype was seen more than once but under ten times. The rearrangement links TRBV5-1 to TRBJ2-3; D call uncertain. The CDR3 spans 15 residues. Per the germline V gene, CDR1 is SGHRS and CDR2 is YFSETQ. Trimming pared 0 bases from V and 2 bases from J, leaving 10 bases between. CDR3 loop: CASSLASLYTDTQYF. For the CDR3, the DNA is TGCGCCAGCAGCTTGGCCAGCCTCTACACAGATACGCAGTATTTT.

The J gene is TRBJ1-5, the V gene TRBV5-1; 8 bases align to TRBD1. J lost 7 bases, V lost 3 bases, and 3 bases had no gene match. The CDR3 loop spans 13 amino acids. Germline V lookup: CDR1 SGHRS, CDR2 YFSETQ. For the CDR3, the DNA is TGCGCCAGCAGCTGGACAGGGCTCCAGCCCCAGCATTTT. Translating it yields CASSWTGLQPQHF. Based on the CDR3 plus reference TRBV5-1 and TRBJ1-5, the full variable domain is KAGVTQTPRYLIKTRGQQVTLSCSPISGHRSVSWYQQTPGQGLQFLFEYFSETQRNKGNFPGRFSGRQFSNSRSEMNVSTLELGDSALYLCASSWTGLQPQHFGDGTRLSIL.

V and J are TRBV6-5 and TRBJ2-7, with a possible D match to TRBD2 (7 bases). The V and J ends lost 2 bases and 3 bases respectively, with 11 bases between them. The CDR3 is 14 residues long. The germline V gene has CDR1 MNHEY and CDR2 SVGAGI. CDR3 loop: CASSYRGEGYEQYV. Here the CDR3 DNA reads TGTGCCAGCAGTTACAGGGGGGAGGGCTACGAGCAGTACGTC.

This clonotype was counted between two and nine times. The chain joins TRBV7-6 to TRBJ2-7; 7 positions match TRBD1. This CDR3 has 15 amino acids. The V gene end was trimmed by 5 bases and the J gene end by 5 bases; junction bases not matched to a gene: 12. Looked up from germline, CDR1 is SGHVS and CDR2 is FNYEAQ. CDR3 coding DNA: TGTGCCAGCAGCCAAAACCGACAGGGCCGCGACGAGCAGTACTTC. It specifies CASSQNRQGRDEQYF. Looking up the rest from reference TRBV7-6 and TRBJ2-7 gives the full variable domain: GAGVSQSPRYKVTKRGQDVALRCDPISGHVSLYWYRQALGQGPEFLTYFNYEAQQDKSGLPNDRFSAERPEGSISTLTIQRTEQRDSAMYRCASSQNRQGRDEQYFGPGTRLTVT.

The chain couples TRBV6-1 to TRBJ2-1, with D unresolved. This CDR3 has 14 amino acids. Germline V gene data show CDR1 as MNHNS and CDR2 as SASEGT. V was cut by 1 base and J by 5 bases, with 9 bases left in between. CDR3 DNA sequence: TGTGCCAGCAGTGAAGAGGGCAGGAACAATGAGCAGTTCTTC. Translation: CASSEEGRNNEQFF.

For the CDR3, the DNA is TGCGCCAGCAGCTTGGGGACTAGCGGGAGGTCCACAGTTGCCGGGGAGCTGTTTTTT. Protein sequence: CASSLGTSGRSTVAGELFF. V and J are TRBV5-1 and TRBJ2-2; 14 bases fit TRBD2. Germline values: CDR1 SGHRS, CDR2 YFSETQ. The CDR3 totals 19 residues. The J segment lost 6 bases and the V segment lost 0 bases, leaving 10 bases of the junction unmatched.

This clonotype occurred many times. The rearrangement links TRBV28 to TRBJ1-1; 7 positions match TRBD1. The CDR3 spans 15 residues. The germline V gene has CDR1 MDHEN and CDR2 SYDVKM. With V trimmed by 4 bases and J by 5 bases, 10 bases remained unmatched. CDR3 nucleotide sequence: TGTGCCAGCAGTTCTCAGACAGGGATTGGGACTGAAGCTTTCTTT. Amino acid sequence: CASSSQTGIGTEAFF.